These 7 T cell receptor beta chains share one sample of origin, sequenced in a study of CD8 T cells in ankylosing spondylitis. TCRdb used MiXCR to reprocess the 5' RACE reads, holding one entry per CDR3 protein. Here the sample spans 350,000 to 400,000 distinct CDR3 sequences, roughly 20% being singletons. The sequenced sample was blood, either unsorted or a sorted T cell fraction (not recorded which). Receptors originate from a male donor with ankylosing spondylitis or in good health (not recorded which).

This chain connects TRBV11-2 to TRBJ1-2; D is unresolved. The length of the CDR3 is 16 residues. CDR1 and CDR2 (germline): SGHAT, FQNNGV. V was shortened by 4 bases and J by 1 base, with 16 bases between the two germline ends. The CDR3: CASSYGRMGLNYGYTF. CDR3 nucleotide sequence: TGTGCCAGCAGCTATGGACGGATGGGCCTTAACTATGGCTACACCTTC.

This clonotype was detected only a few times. In DNA, the CDR3 is TGTGCCAGCAGTTTAAGGGCGGGGGGGCCCTTTGACACAGATACGCAGTATTTT. The encoded protein is CASSLRAGGPFDTDTQYF. The chain links TRBV28 to TRBJ2-3; 9 bases agree with TRBD2. Trimming took 2 bases from V and 2 from J; bases not matched to a gene: 11. In germline, CDR1 is MDHEN, CDR2 SYDVKM. The length of the CDR3 is 18 residues.

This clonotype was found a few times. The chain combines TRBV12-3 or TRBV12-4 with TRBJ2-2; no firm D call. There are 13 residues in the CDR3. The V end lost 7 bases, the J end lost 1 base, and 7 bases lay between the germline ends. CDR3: CASIPQNTGELFF. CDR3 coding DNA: TGTGCCAGCATCCCACAGAACACCGGGGAGCTGTTTTTT.

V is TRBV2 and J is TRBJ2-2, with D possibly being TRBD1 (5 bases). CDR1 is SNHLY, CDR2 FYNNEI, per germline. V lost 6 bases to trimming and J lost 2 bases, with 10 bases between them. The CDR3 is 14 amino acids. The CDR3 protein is CASSERGNTGELFF. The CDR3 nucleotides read TGTGCCAGCAGCGAAAGGGGAAACACCGGGGAGCTGTTTTTT.

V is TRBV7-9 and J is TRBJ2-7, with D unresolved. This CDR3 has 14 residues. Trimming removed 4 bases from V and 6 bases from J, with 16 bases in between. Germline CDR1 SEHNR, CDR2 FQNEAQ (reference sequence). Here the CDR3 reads CASSSSYTAAEQYF. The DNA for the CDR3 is TGTGCCAGCAGCTCATCGTACACGGCCGCCGAGCAGTACTTC.

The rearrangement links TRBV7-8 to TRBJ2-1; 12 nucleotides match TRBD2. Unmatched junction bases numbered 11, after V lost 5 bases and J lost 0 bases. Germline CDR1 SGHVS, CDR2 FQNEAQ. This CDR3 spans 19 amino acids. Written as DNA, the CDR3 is TGTGCCAGCAGCCCTACTAGCGGGGGGCCGTTGAGCTCCTACAATGAGCAGTTCTTC. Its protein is CASSPTSGGPLSSYNEQFF.

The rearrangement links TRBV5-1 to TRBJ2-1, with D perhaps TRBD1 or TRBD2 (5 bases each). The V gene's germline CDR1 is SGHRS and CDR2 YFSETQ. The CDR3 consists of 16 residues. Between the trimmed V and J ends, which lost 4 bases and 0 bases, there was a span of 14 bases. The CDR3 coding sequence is TGCGCCAGCAGCGCCCCAGGGAGTGGCTCCTACAATGAGCAGTTCTTC. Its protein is CASSAPGSGSYNEQFF. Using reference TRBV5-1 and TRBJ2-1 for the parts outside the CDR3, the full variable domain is KAGVTQTPRYLIKTRGQQVTLSCSPISGHRSVSWYQQTPGQGLQFLFEYFSETQRNKGNFPGRFSGRQFSNSRSEMNVSTLELGDSALYLCASSAPGSGSYNEQFFGPGTRLTVL.